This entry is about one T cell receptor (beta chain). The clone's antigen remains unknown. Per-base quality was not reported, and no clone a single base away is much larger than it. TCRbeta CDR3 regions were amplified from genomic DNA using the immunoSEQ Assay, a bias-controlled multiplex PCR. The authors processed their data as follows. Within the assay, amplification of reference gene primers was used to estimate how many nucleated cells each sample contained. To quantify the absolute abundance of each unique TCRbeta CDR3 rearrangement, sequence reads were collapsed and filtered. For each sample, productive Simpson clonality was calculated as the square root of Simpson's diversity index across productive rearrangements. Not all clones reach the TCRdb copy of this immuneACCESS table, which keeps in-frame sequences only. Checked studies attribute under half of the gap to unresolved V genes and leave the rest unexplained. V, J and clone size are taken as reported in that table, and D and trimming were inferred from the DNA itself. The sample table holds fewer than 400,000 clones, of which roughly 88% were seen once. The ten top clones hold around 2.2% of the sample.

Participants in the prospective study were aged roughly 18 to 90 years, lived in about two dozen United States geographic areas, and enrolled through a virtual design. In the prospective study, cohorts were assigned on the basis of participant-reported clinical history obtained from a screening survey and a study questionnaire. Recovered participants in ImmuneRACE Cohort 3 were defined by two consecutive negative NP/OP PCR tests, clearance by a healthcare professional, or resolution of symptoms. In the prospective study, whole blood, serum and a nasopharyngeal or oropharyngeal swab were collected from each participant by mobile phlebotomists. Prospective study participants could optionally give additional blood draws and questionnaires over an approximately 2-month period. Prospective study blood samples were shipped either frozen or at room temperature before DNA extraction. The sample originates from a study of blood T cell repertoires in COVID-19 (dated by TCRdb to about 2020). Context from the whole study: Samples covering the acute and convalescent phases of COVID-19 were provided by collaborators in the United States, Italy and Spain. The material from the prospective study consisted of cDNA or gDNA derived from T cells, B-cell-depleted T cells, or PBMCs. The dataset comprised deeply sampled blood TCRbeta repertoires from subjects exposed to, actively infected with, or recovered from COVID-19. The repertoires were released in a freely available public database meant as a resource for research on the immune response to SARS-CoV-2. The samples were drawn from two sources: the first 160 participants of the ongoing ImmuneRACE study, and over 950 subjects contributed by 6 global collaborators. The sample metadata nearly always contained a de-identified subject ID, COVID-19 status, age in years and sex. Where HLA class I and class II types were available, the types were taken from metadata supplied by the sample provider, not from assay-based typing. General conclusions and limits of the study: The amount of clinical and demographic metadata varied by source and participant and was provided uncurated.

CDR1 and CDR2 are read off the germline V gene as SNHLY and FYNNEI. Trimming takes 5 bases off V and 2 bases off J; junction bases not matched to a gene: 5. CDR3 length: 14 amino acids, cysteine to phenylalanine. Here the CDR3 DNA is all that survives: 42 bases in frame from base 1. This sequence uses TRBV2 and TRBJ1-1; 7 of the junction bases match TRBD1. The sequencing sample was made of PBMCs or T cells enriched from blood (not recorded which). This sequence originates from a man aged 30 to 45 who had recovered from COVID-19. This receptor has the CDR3 CASSYGTDNTEAFF. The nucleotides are TGTGCCAGCAGTTATGGGACAGATAACACTGAAGCTTTCTTT.